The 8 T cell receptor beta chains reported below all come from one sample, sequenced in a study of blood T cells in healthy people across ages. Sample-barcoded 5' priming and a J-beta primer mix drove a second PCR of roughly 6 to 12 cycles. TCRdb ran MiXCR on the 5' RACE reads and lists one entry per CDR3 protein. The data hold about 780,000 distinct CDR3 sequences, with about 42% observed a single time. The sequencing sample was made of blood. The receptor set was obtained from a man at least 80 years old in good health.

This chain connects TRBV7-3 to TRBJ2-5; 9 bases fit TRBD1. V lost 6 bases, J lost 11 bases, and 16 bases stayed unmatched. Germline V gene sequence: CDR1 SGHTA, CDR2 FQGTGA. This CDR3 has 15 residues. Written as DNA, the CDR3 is TGTGCCAGCAGTTTGGAACAGGGGGCATGGAATGAGCAGTACTTC. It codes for CASSLEQGAWNEQYF.

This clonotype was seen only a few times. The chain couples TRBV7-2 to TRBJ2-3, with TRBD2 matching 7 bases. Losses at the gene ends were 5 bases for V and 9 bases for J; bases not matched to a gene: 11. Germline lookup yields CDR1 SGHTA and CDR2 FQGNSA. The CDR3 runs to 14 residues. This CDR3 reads CASSPTAAGGTQYF. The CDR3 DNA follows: TGTGCCAGCAGCCCGACAGCGGCCGGGGGGACGCAGTATTTT.

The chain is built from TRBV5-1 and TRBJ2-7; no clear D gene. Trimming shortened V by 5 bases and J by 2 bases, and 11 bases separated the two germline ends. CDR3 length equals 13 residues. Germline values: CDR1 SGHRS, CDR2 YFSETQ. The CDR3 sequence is CASRDSPAYEQYF. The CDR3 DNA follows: TGCGCCAGCAGAGATTCCCCAGCCTACGAGCAGTACTTC.

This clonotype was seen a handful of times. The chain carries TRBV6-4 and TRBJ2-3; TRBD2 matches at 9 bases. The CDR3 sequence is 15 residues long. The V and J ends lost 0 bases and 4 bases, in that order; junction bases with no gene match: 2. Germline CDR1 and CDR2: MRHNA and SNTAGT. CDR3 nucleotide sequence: TGTGCCAGCAGTGACTCGGGCGGGGGGGCAGATACGCAGTATTTT. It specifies CASSDSGGGADTQYF.

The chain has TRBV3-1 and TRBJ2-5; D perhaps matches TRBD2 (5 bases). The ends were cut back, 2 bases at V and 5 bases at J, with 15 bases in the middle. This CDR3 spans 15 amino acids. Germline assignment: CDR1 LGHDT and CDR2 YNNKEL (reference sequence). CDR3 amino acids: CASSQIRPTGETQYF. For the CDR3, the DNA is TGTGCCAGCAGCCAAATCCGCCCTACGGGGGAGACCCAGTACTTC.

As DNA, the CDR3 is TGTGCCAGCAGTTTTTCGGTGGGCAATGAGCAGTACTTC. Its protein is CASSFSVGNEQYF. The chain combines TRBV28 with TRBJ2-5; D call uncertain. Germline lookup yields CDR1 MDHEN and CDR2 SYDVKM. V was trimmed by 3 bases and J by 11 bases, leaving 16 bases between them. The CDR3 has 13 amino acids.

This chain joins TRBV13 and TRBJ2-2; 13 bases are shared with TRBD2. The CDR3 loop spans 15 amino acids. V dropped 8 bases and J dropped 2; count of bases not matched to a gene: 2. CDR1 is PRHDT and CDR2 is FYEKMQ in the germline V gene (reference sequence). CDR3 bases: TGTGCCAGCGGACTAGCGGGAGTCAACACCGGGGAGCTGTTTTTT. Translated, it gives CASGLAGVNTGELFF.

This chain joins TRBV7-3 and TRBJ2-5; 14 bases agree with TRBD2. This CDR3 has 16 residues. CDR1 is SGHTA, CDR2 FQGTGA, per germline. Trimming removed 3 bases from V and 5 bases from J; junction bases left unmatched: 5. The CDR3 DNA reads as TGTGCCAGCAGCTTGGGGACTAGCGGGAGCGGGGAGACCCAGTACTTC. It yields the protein CASSLGTSGSGETQYF.